The 15 T cell receptor beta chains given below trace back to one sample, sequenced in a study of T cells after somatic rescue of genetic block. Assay: immunoSEQ multiplex PCR; the TCRdb copy retains only in-frame clones and omits some. The data hold about 15,000 clones, with under 75% observed a single time. The specimen sequenced was peripheral blood mononuclear cells (PBMCs). These TCRs come from a boy between 10 and 17 years old.

The chain links TRBV11-2 to TRBJ1-2, with D unclear. The CDR3 is 14 amino acids. Germline V CDR1 and CDR2: SGHAT, FQNNGV. Trimming pared 5 bases from V and 6 bases from J, leaving 16 bases between. CDR3 loop: CASSQQWVGHGYTF. The CDR3 DNA sequence: TGTGCCAGCAGCCAACAGTGGGTCGGGCATGGCTACACCTTC.

The rearrangement uses TRBV7-3 and TRBJ2-2, with TRBD1 matching over 7 bases. The V segment lost 3 bases and the J segment 5 bases; nucleotides outside the gene matches: 0. The CDR3 is 13 amino acids. In germline, CDR1 is SGHTA, CDR2 FQGTGA. CDR3 amino acids: CASSLTGTGELFF. As DNA, the CDR3 is TGTGCCAGCAGCTTGACAGGGACCGGGGAGCTGTTTTTT.

The chain uses TRBV6-8 and TRBJ2-7; 7 nucleotides agree with TRBD2. The germline CDR1 and CDR2 sequences are MNHGY and SAAAGT. V was clipped by 2 bases and J by 6 bases; unmatched bases: 1. CDR3 length equals 12 residues. In DNA form, the CDR3 reads TGTGCCAGCAGTTACCCGGGAGGCGAGCAGTACTTC. Translated, it gives CASSYPGGEQYF.

With regard to this clone: One end of the junction does not line up with germline, which may come from a read error. This rearrangement joins TRBV7-9 to TRBJ2-3; D unresolved. This CDR3 contains 9 residues. Germline V lookup: CDR1 SEHNR, CDR2 FQNEAQ (reference sequence). CDR3 in amino acids: CASGDRQYF. In DNA form, the CDR3 reads TGTGCCAGCGGGGATAGGCAGTATTTT.

This clone has only one observation. V and J are TRBV6-5 and TRBJ2-3; D is unresolved. The germline V gene encodes CDR1 MNHEY and CDR2 SVGAGI. The CDR3 spans 13 residues. With 6 bases removed from V and 1 base from J, the gap between germline ends came to 8 bases. The CDR3 bases are TGTGCCAGCAGGATCGGTGGCACAGATACGCAGTATTTT. Residues: CASRIGGTDTQYF.

The chain has TRBV6-4 and TRBJ1-6, with 7 positions matching TRBD1. Germline V CDR1 and CDR2: MRHNA, SNTAGT. The trim removed 2 bases at V and 11 bases at J, leaving 9 bases unmatched. The CDR3 covers 15 residues. The CDR3 bases are TGTGCCAGCAGTGACGATGAACAGGGGCCTCCACCCCTCCACTTT. It translates to CASSDDEQGPPPLHF.

The J gene is TRBJ1-3, the V gene TRBV18; the D is unclear. V was clipped by 2 bases and J by 3 bases, with 5 bases between them. Germline V lookup: CDR1 KGHSH, CDR2 LQKENI. The length of the CDR3 is 13 residues. CDR3 in amino acids: CASSPGVGNTIYF. DNA of the CDR3: TGTGCCAGCTCACCAGGAGTTGGAAACACCATATATTTT.

The chain couples TRBV5-6 to TRBJ1-5; D may be TRBD1 (5 bases). This CDR3 is 13 amino acids long. The germline V and J ends were trimmed by 4 bases and 1 base, with 6 bases remaining between them. CDR1 and CDR2 from the germline V gene are SGHDT and YYEEEE. CDR3 DNA sequence: TGTGCCAGCAGCCGGGACAGCAATCAGCCCCAGCATTTT. It codes for CASSRDSNQPQHF.

For the CDR3, the DNA is TGTGCCAGCAGCTTAGGCCAGCGGGGGCAAGAGACCCAGTACTTC. This gives the protein CASSLGQRGQETQYF. The chain is built from TRBV11-2 and TRBJ2-5, with 8 bases matching TRBD2. Germline lookup yields CDR1 SGHAT and CDR2 FQNNGV. This CDR3 is built from 15 residues. The ends lost 1 base at V and 2 bases at J; junction bases unmatched: 3.

The rearrangement joins TRBV27 to TRBJ2-1; TRBD2 is a possible D gene (6 bases). CDR3 size: 16 residues. Germline CDR1 MNHEY, CDR2 SMNVEV (reference sequence). The V end was cut by 5 bases, the J end by 6 bases, with 20 bases between. The CDR3 DNA reads as TGTGCCAGCAGTGAGCTTGAGCGGAGGGCCCTCAATGAGCAGTTCTTC. This sequence encodes CASSELERRALNEQFF.

The chain couples TRBV19 to TRBJ1-1; no clear D gene. Trimming stripped 1 base from V and 3 bases from J, with 9 bases between. Germline V lookup: CDR1 LNHDA, CDR2 SQIVND (reference sequence). There are 14 residues in the CDR3. This CDR3 is CASSIVFGDTEAFF. The CDR3 DNA reads TGTGCCAGTAGTATAGTATTTGGGGACACTGAAGCTTTCTTT.

The table lists this clone with a count of one. The chain is built from TRBV11-2 and TRBJ2-5; D is possibly TRBD1 or TRBD2 (5 bases each). In germline, CDR1 is SGHAT, CDR2 FQNNGV. The CDR3 spans 15 residues. V was cut by 4 bases and J by 5 bases, with 17 bases left in between. The CDR3 region is CASSSTGPPRETQYF. CDR3 coding DNA: TGTGCCAGCAGCTCCACGGGACCGCCGAGGGAGACCCAGTACTTC.

In its sample, this clone was seen a few times. The rearrangement uses TRBV5-6 and TRBJ1-4; tentative D call: TRBD1 (5 bases). V gave up 0 bases and J gave up 6 bases, with 12 bases separating them. The CDR3 totals 15 residues. Germline lookup yields CDR1 SGHDT and CDR2 YYEEEE. CDR3 amino acids: CASSLVGETDEKLFF. CDR3 sequence (DNA): TGTGCCAGCAGCTTGGTAGGGGAGACTGATGAAAAACTGTTTTTT.

The chain recombines TRBV11-2 with TRBJ1-5, with D unresolved. V lost 5 bases and J 4 bases, leaving 9 bases between the germline ends. Germline V lookup: CDR1 SGHAT, CDR2 FQNNGV. This CDR3 is 13 amino acids long. The CDR3 nucleotides read TGTGCCAGCAGCCCGGACCTTAATCAGCCCCAGCATTTT. It codes for CASSPDLNQPQHF.

This clone was detected once. The chain recombines TRBV2 with TRBJ1-3, with D maybe TRBD1 (6 bases). V lost 5 bases and J lost 4, with 15 bases in between. Germline V CDR1 and CDR2: SNHLY, FYNNEI. The CDR3 covers 15 residues. The chain's CDR3 is CASSLRTAGGNTIYF. CDR3 nucleotides: TGTGCCAGCAGTTTAAGGACAGCGGGAGGAAACACCATATATTTT.